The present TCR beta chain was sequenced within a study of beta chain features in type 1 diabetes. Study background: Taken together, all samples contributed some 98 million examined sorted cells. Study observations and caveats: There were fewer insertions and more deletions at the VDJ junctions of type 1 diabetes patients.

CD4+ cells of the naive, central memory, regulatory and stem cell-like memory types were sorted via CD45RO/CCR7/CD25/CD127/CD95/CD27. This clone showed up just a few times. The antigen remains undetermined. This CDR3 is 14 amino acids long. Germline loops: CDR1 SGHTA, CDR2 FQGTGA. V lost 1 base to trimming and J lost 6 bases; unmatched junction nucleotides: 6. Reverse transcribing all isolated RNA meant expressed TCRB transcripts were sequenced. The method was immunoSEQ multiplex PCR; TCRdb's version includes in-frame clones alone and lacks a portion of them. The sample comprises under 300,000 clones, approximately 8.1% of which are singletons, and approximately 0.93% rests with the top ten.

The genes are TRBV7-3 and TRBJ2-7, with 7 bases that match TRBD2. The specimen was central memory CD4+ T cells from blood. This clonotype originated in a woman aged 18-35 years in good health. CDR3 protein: CASSLNREEGEQYF. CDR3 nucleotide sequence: TGTGCCAGCAGCTTAAATCGGGAGGAAGGCGAGCAGTACTTC.